This T cell receptor (beta chain) was documented in a study of OX40 agonist ivuxolimab in advanced cancers. Study-level background: The costimulatory receptor OX40 (CD134) was targeted by ivuxolimab, a fully human IgG2 agonistic monoclonal antibody. The paper describes the monotherapy dose-escalation part (N ≈ 49 patients) of the phase I trial of ivuxolimab. Among the approximately 54 dose-escalation patients, about 19 had hepatocellular carcinoma, 15 melanoma, 9 renal cell carcinoma and 9 head and neck cancer. Peripheral TCRbeta sequencing aimed to test whether ivuxolimab altered TCR sequence diversity and caused clonal T-cell expansion. Intravenous ivuxolimab was administered to patients every 2 weeks at six dose levels: 0.01, 0.1, 0.3, 1.5, 3 and 10 mg/kg. In the dose-escalation cohort, 75% to 85% of patients were male, and the mean age was 60 years with a range of roughly 20 to 80. Partial responses occurred in three dose-escalation patients: two with cutaneous melanoma and one with hepatocellular carcinoma. Prior anti-PD-1, anti-PD-L1 or anti-CTLA-4 therapy was permitted, and 35% to 40% of dose-escalation patients had received checkpoint inhibitors.

In the case of this clone: The specificity of this receptor is unknown. No qualities accompany the bases; no much larger clone lies one base away.

Genomic DNA was isolated from the sorted cells so that the TCRbeta CDR3 region could be sequenced. The immunoSEQ Assay was used for sequencing of TCRbeta CDR3 regions. TCRdb stores this immuneACCESS table with in-frame sequences only. Part of the clones is absent; in the studies checked, under half of the shortfall reflects unresolved V genes, and no reason is known for the rest. In all, the sample holds approximately 19,000 clones, and 76% of those were seen once. 45% to 50% of the sample is held by the ten biggest clonotypes. The CDR3, cysteine through phenylalanine, is 13 amino acids long. Only the CDR3 part of the read is kept: 39 bases, read in frame from the first base. CDR1 SGHDT and CDR2 YYEEEE are derived from the germline V gene. V was cut back by 0 bases and J by 5 bases, leaving a gap of 6 bases between them. The trial excluded patients who had a history of autoimmune disease or who were on systemic immunosuppression. Peripheral blood for TCR sequencing was drawn from every dose cohort at baseline, at cycle 4 day 1 and at cycle 7 day 1. Samples came from an open-label, multicenter, first-in-human phase I dose-escalation trial of ivuxolimab. The trial enrolled adults with locally advanced or metastatic head and neck squamous cell, hepatocellular, melanoma or renal cell carcinoma. Before TCR sequencing, CD4+ T cells and CD8+ T cells were sorted from peripheral blood as separate populations.

The investigation overall reported the following: In the 0.1-3.0 mg/kg groups, partial responders were among the patients with the lowest normalized peripheral clonal expansion, particularly in CD8+ T cells. At doses of 0.1 to 3.0 mg/kg, clonal expansion of both CD4+ and CD8+ blood T cells was observed from baseline to week 6. Antigen specificity was not determined for the clonally expanded peripheral T cells. After ivuxolimab, expanded clones were on average more numerous among CD8+ T cells than among CD4+ T cells. Low levels of normalized T-cell clonal expansion were also seen in some patients who did not respond.

The TCR comes from an adult with an advanced solid tumor such as melanoma, head and neck, liver or kidney cancer. The rearrangement combines TRBV5-6 with TRBJ1-5, with no confidently assigned D gene. The specimen was CD4+ or CD8+ T cells sorted from blood, collected in a trial of the OX40 agonist ivuxolimab. The DNA is TGTGCCAGCAGCTTGGCGGCAGATCAGCCCCAGCATTTT. It translates to CASSLAADQPQHF.